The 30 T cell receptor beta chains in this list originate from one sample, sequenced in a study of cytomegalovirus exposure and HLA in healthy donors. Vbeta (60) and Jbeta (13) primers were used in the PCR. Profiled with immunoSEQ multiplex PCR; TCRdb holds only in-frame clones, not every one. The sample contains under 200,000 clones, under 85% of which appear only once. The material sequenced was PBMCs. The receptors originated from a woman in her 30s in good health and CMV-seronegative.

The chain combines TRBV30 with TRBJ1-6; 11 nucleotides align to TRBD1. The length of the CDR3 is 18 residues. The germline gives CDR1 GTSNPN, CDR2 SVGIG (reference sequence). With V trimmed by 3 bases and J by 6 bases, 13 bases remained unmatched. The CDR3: CAWRGGEGQGGFNSPLHF. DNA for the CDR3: TGTGCCTGGAGGGGGGGAGAGGGACAGGGGGGATTTAATTCACCCCTCCACTTT.

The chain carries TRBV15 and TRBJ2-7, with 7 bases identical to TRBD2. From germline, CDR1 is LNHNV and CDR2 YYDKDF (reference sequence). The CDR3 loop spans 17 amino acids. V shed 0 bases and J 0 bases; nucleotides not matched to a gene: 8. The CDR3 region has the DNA TGTGCCACCAGCAGAGATCTGGCGGGGGTGAGCTCCTACGAGCAGTACTTC. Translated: CATSRDLAGVSSYEQYF.

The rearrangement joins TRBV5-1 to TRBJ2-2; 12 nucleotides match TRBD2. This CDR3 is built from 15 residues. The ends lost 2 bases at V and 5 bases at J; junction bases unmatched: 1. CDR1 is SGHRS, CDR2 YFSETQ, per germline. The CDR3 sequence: CASSFTSGGTGELFF. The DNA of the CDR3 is TGCGCCAGCAGCTTCACTAGCGGGGGGACCGGGGAGCTGTTTTTT.

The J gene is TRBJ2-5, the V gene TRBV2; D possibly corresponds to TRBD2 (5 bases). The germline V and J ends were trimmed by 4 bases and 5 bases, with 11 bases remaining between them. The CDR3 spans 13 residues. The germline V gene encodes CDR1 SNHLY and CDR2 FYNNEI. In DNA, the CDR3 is TGTGCCAGCAGTGGTACGGGGTCCGAGACCCAGTACTTC. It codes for CASSGTGSETQYF.

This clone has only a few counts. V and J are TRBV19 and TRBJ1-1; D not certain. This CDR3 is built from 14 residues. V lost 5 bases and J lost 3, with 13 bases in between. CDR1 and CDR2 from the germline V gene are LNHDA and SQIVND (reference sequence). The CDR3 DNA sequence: TGTGCCAGTAGTGTCACGGTACGCGACACTGAAGCTTTCTTT. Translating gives CASSVTVRDTEAFF.

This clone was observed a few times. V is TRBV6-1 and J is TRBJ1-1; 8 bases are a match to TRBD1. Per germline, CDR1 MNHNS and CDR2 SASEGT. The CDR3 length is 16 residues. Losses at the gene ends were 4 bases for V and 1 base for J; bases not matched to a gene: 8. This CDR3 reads CASSGTHTGGNTEAFF. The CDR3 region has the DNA TGTGCCAGCAGTGGAACTCACACAGGGGGGAACACTGAAGCTTTCTTT.

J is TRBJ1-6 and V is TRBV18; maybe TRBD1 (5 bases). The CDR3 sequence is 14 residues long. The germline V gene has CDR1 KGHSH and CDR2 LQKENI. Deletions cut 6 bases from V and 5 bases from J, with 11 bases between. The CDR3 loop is CASSIGRDNSPLHF. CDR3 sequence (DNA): TGTGCCAGCTCGATAGGCAGGGATAATTCACCCCTCCACTTT.

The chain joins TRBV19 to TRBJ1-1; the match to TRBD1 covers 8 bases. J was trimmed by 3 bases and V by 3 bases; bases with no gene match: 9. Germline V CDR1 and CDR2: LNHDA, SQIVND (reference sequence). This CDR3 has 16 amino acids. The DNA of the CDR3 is TGTGCCAGTAGTATTCGGTCGGTGACAGGGGACACTGAAGCTTTCTTT. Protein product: CASSIRSVTGDTEAFF.

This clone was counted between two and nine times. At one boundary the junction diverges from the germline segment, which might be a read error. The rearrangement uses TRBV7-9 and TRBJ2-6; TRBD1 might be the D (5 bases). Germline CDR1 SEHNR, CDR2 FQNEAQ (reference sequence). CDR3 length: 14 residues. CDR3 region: CASSSPSGANGLTF. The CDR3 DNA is TGTGCCAGCAGCTCCCCCTCTGGGGCCAACGGCCTGACTTTC.

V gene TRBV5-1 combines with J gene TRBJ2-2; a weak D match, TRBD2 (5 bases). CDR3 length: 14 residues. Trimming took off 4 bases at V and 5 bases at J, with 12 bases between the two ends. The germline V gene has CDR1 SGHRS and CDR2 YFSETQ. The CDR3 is CASSLEAVTGELFF. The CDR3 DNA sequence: TGCGCCAGCAGCCTGGAGGCGGTGACCGGGGAGCTGTTTTTT.

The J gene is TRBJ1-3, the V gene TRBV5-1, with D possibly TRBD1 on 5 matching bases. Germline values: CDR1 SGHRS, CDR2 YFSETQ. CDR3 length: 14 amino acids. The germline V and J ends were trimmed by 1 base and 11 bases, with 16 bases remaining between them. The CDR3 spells CASSLWQGGDAIYF. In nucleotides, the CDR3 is TGCGCCAGCAGCTTGTGGCAGGGTGGAGACGCCATATATTTT.

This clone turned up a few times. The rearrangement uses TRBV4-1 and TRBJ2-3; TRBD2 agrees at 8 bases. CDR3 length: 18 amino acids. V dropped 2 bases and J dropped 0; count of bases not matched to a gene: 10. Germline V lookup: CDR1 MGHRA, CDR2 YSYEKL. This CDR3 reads CASSQPWPLAVSTDTQYF. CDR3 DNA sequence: TGCGCCAGCAGCCAACCCTGGCCACTAGCGGTTAGCACAGATACGCAGTATTTT.

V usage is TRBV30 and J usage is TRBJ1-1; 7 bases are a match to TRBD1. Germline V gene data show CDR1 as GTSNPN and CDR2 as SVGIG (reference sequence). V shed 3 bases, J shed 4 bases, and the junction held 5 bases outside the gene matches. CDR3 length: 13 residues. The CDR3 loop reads CAWRTGFFTEAFF. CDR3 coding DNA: TGTGCCTGGAGGACAGGGTTTTTCACTGAAGCTTTCTTT.

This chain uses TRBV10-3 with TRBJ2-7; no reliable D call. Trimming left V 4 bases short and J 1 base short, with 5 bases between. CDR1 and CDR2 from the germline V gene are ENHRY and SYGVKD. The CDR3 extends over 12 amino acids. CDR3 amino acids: CAISAGSYEQYF. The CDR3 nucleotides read TGTGCCATCAGTGCAGGTTCCTACGAGCAGTACTTC.

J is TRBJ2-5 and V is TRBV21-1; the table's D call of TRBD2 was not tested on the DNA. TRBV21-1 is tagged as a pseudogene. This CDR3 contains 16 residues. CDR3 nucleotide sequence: TGTGCCAGCAGCAAAGACGAGGTGGGGGGGCGAGAGACCCAGTACTTC. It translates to CASSKDEVGGRETQYF.

The CDR3 nucleotides read TGTGCCAGCAGCTTGAACAGAGAAGCTTTCTTT. Protein product: CASSLNREAFF. The V and J genes are TRBV5-4 and TRBJ1-1; D is unclear. The CDR3 has 11 residues. Per the germline V gene, CDR1 is SGHNT and CDR2 is YYREEE (reference sequence). V gave up 1 base and J gave up 8 bases, with 6 bases separating them.

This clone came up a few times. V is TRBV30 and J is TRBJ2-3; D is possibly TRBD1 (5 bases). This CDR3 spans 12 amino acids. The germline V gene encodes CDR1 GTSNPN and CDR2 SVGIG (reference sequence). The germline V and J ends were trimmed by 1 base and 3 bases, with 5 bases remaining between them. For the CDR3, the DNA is TGTGCCTGGAGTGAGGGGACAGATACGCAGTATTTT. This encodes CAWSEGTDTQYF.

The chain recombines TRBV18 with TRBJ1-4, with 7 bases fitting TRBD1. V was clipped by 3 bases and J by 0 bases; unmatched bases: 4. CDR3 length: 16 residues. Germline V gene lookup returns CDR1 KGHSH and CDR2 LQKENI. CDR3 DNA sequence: TGTGCCAGCTCACCGGGACAGCTTGCAACTAATGAAAAACTGTTTTTT. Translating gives CASSPGQLATNEKLFF.

The CDR3 region has the DNA TGTGCCAGCGTGAGCTCCTACAATGAGCAGTTCTTC. Translation: CASVSSYNEQFF. This chain joins TRBV5-6 and TRBJ2-1; D gene ambiguous. V lost 7 bases to trimming and J lost 0 bases, with 5 bases between them. The CDR3 covers 12 residues. Germline CDR1 is SGHDT and CDR2 is YYEEEE.

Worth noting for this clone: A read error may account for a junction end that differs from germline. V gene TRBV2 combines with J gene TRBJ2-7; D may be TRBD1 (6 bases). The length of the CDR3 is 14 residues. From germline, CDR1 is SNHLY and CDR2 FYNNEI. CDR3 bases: TGTGCCAGCAGGAGGGCAGGGGCGTCCTTCGAGCAGTACTTC. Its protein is CASRRAGASFEQYF.

The CDR3 region is CASSHDYGHTEAFF. CDR3 coding DNA: TGCGCCAGCAGCCATGACTATGGGCACACTGAAGCTTTCTTT. The genes are TRBV4-1 and TRBJ1-1; D is unresolved. Trimming took off 3 bases at V and 3 bases at J, with 11 bases between the two ends. Germline CDR1 MGHRA, CDR2 YSYEKL. The CDR3 is made up of 14 amino acids.

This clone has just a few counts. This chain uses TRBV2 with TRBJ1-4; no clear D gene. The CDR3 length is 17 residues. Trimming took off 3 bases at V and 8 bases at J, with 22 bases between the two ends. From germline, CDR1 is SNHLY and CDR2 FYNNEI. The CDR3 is CASSDGVSGVRGEKLFF. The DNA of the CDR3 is TGTGCCAGCAGTGATGGGGTATCGGGCGTGAGAGGGGAAAAACTGTTTTTT.

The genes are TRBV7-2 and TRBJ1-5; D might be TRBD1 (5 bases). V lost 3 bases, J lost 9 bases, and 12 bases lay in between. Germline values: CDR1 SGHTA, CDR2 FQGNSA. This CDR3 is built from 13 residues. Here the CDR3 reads CASSFKEGLPQHF. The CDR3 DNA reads TGTGCCAGCAGCTTTAAGGAGGGGCTGCCCCAGCATTTT. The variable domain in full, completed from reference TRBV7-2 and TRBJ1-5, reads GAGVSQSPSNKVTEKGKDVELRCDPISGHTALYWYRQSLGQGLEFLIYFQGNSAPDKSGLPSDRFSAERTGGSVSTLTIQRTQQEDSAVYLCASSFKEGLPQHFGDGTRLSIL.

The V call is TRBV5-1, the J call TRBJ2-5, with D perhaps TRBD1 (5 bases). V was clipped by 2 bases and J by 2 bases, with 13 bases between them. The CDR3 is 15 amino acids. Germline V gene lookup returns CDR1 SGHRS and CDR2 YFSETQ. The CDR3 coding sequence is TGCGCCAGCAGCTTTGTTTTACAGGATCAAGAGACCCAGTACTTC. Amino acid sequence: CASSFVLQDQETQYF.

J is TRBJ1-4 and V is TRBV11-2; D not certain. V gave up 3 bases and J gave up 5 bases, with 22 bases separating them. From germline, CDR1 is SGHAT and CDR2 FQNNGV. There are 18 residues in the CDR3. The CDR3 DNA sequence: TGTGCCAGCAGCTTGGGAGGGAACTATGCGGGCCGGAATGAAAAACTGTTTTTT. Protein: CASSLGGNYAGRNEKLFF.

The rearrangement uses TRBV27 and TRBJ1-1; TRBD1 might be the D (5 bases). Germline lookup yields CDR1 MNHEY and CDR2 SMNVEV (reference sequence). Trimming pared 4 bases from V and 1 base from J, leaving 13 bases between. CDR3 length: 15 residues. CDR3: CASSSLGAANTEAFF. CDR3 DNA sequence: TGTGCCAGCAGTTCCCTTGGGGCCGCGAACACTGAAGCTTTCTTT.

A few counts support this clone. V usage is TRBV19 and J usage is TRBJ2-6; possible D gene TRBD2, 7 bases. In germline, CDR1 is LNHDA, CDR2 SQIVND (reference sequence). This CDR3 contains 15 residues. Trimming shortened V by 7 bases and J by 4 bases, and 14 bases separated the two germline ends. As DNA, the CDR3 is TGTGCCAGTATGGATGGGGGGGCCGGGGCCAACGTCCTGACTTTC. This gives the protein CASMDGGAGANVLTF.

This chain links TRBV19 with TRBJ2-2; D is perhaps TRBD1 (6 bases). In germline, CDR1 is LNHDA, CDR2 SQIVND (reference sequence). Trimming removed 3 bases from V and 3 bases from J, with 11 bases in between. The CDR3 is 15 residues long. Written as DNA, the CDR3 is TGTGCCAGTAGTATGAACAGGGACCACACCGGGGAGCTGTTTTTT. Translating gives CASSMNRDHTGELFF.

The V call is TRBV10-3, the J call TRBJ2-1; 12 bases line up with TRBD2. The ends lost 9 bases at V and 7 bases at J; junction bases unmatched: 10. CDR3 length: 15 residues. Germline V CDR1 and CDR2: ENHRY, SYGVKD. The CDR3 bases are TGTGCCATTGCTACTAGCGGGGGGACTAGGAATGAGCAGTTCTTC. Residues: CAIATSGGTRNEQFF.

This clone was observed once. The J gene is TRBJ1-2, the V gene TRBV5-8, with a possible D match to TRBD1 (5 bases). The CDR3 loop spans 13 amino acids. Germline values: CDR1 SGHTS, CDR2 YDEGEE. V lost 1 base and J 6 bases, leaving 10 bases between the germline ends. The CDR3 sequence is CASSLIGAHGYTF. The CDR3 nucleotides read TGTGCCAGCAGCTTGATAGGGGCGCATGGCTACACCTTC.